One and the same sample provided the 25 T cell receptor beta chains below, sequenced in a study of sequential checkpoint blockade in melanoma. Documented treatment: randomized to nivolumab then ipilimumab (arm A) or the reverse (arm B). Only in-frame clones appear in the TCRdb table, and some are missing; sequencing was by immunoSEQ multiplex PCR. Of around 16,000 clones listed, 90% to 95% were seen once; the top ten hold 24%. The source was CD8+ T cells sorted from blood (inferred from file names), collected from a patient given nivolumab and ipilimumab in sequence. All receptors come from a human donor with melanoma.

V is TRBV5-1 and J is TRBJ1-2; D is unclear. Germline V lookup: CDR1 SGHRS, CDR2 YFSETQ. V lost 2 bases and J lost 4, with 9 bases in between. This CDR3 contains 13 residues. CDR3 coding DNA: TGCGCCAGCAGCTTAGAAGCTTTCTATGGCTACACCTTC. Encoded protein: CASSLEAFYGYTF.

V gene TRBV2 combines with J gene TRBJ1-3; a possible D gene is TRBD1 (6 bases). CDR3 length equals 14 residues. The V and J ends lost 3 bases and 1 base respectively, with 7 bases between them. The germline V gene encodes CDR1 SNHLY and CDR2 FYNNEI. The CDR3 is CASSDGQSGNTIYF. CDR3 bases: TGTGCCAGCAGTGACGGACAGTCTGGAAACACCATATATTTT.

The chain links TRBV28 to TRBJ1-2, with a possible D match to TRBD1 (5 bases). Per germline, CDR1 MDHEN and CDR2 SYDVKM. There are 12 residues in the CDR3. V shed 3 bases and J shed 7 bases, with 9 bases lying between them. CDR3: CASSFGGFGYTF. The CDR3 DNA reads as TGTGCCAGCAGTTTCGGGGGGTTTGGCTACACCTTC.

This chain links TRBV6-5 with TRBJ1-2; 8 bases map to TRBD1. Losses at the gene ends were 0 bases for V and 7 bases for J; bases not matched to a gene: 4. Germline V gene lookup returns CDR1 MNHEY and CDR2 SVGAGI. The CDR3 spans 14 residues. The CDR3 DNA sequence: TGTGCCAGCAGTTACTCGCAGGGGGCGAGTGGCTACACCTTC. Its translation is CASSYSQGASGYTF.

The chain couples TRBV28 to TRBJ2-7; 10 positions match TRBD2. The CDR3 consists of 15 residues. Per the germline V gene, CDR1 is MDHEN and CDR2 is SYDVKM. Trimming cost V 6 bases and J 3 bases; bases outside gene matches: 8. CDR3 nucleotide sequence: TGTGCCAGCAGCCTCACCCTAGCGGGAGACTACGAGCAGTACTTC. Protein sequence: CASSLTLAGDYEQYF.

The J gene is TRBJ1-1, the V gene TRBV6-5, with a possible D match to TRBD1 (6 bases). The CDR3 loop spans 14 amino acids. The germline gives CDR1 MNHEY, CDR2 SVGAGI. V dropped 5 bases and J dropped 0 bases, with 10 bases sitting between them. The CDR3 sequence is CASSQGGLNTEAFF. CDR3 coding DNA: TGTGCCAGCAGTCAAGGGGGATTGAACACTGAAGCTTTCTTT.

The gene calls are TRBV29-1 and TRBJ2-7; D unresolved. Trimming took off 7 bases at V and 3 bases at J, with 10 bases between the two ends. The CDR3 runs 11 residues. CDR1 is SQVTM, CDR2 ANQGSEA, per germline. The CDR3 reads CSARTRYEQYF. Here the CDR3 DNA reads TGCAGCGCCAGAACCCGCTACGAGCAGTACTTC.

The chain employs TRBV27 and TRBJ2-7; 11 bases match TRBD2. Germline V gene sequence: CDR1 MNHEY, CDR2 SMNVEV (reference sequence). V was clipped by 6 bases and J by 4 bases; unmatched bases: 5. The CDR3 covers 14 residues. The CDR3 nucleotides read TGTGCCAGCAGCCTGACTAGCGGGAATTACGAGCAGTACTTC. Translation gives CASSLTSGNYEQYF.

This chain connects TRBV10-2 to TRBJ2-7; D is unclear. V was shortened by 2 bases and J by 0 bases, with 11 bases between the two germline ends. The CDR3 consists of 15 residues. Germline V gene sequence: CDR1 WSHSY, CDR2 SAAADI. The CDR3 DNA follows: TGCGCCAGCAGTGAGCCGGGTCTTTCCTCCTACGAGCAGTACTTC. It yields the protein CASSEPGLSSYEQYF.

The gene calls are TRBV13 and TRBJ2-7; D is undetermined. This CDR3 comprises 14 residues. Trimming removed 0 bases at V and 3 bases at J, with 9 bases between. Germline CDR1 and CDR2: PRHDT and FYEKMQ (reference sequence). The CDR3 sequence is CASSLGRGGYEQYF. Written as DNA, the CDR3 is TGTGCCAGCAGCTTAGGCCGTGGCGGCTACGAGCAGTACTTC.

V usage is TRBV7-9 and J usage is TRBJ1-2; D is undetermined. V dropped 1 base and J dropped 4 bases, with 10 bases sitting between them. This CDR3 has 14 amino acids. Per the germline V gene, CDR1 is SEHNR and CDR2 is FQNEAQ (reference sequence). The CDR3 DNA sequence: TGTGCCAGCAGCTTAGGGGCCATCTTCTATGGCTACACCTTC. Translating it yields CASSLGAIFYGYTF. Drawing the rest from reference TRBV7-9 and TRBJ1-2, the complete variable domain is DTGVSQNPRHKITKRGQNVTFRCDPISEHNRLYWYRQTLGQGPEFLTYFQNEAQLEKSRLLSDRFSAERPKGSFSTLEIQRTEQGDSAMYLCASSLGAIFYGYTFGSGTRLTVV.

In this sample, this clone turned up once. CDR3 DNA sequence: TGTGCCAGCAGCTCCTACAGGGGGAGAGCTTTCTTT. It codes for CASSSYRGRAFF. The chain links TRBV6-5 to TRBJ1-1, with 8 positions matching TRBD1. Germline loops: CDR1 MNHEY, CDR2 SVGAGI. Trimming cost V 6 bases and J 10 bases; bases outside gene matches: 7. The CDR3 has 12 amino acids.

The chain has TRBV5-1 and TRBJ2-7; D is ambiguous. Germline V CDR1 and CDR2: SGHRS, YFSETQ. The CDR3 contains 13 residues. Deletions cut 1 base from V and 3 bases from J, with 8 bases between. In DNA form, the CDR3 reads TGCGCCAGCAGCTTGAATCCAGTCTACGAGCAGTACTTC. Protein sequence: CASSLNPVYEQYF.

The chain employs TRBV9 and TRBJ1-4; 7 nucleotides align to TRBD1. The V gene's germline CDR1 is SGDLS and CDR2 YYNGEE. The CDR3 has 15 amino acids. Trimming at V came to 1 base and at J to 3 bases, leaving 3 bases not matched to a gene. CDR3 region: CASSVWDSPNEKLFF. CDR3 DNA: TGTGCCAGCAGCGTATGGGACAGTCCTAATGAAAAACTGTTTTTT. The full variable domain, in which reference TRBV9 and TRBJ1-4 provide the parts outside the CDR3, is DSGVTQTPKHLITATGQRVTLRCSPRSGDLSVYWYQQSLDQGLQFLIQYYNGEERAKGNILERFSAQQFPDLHSELNLSSLELGDSALYFCASSVWDSPNEKLFFGSGTQLSVL.

This clone was observed a single time. The chain links TRBV14 to TRBJ2-7, with TRBD1 identical over 7 bases. Germline V lookup: CDR1 SGHDN, CDR2 FVKESK. The CDR3 is 15 amino acids. J lost 0 bases, V lost 5 bases, and 7 bases had no gene match. The CDR3 DNA reads as TGTGCCAGCAGCTCCTGGACAGGAGCCTCCTACGAGCAGTACTTC. It codes for CASSSWTGASYEQYF.

This chain joins TRBV5-1 and TRBJ1-2; 11 bases align to TRBD1. After removal of 1 base from V and 4 bases from J, the junction contained 15 bases not matched to a gene. Looked up from germline, CDR1 is SGHRS and CDR2 is YFSETQ. The CDR3 loop spans 19 amino acids. The CDR3 DNA reads TGCGCCAGCAGCTTGAGCGGAAACCTCGGGACAGGGGGAGGCTATGGCTACACCTTC. The encoded protein is CASSLSGNLGTGGGYGYTF.

The chain links TRBV7-9 to TRBJ1-1, with TRBD1 matching 9 bases. V shed 5 bases and J 5 bases; nucleotides not matched to a gene: 9. CDR3 length: 15 residues. Germline V gene lookup returns CDR1 SEHNR and CDR2 FQNEAQ (reference sequence). The CDR3 is CASSQPGQGWTEAFF. In DNA form, the CDR3 reads TGTGCCAGCAGCCAACCGGGACAGGGATGGACTGAAGCTTTCTTT.

The chain is built from TRBV4-2 and TRBJ1-2; D gene uncertain. This CDR3 has 13 amino acids. CDR1 and CDR2 (germline): LGHNA, YNFKEQ. The V and J ends lost 4 bases and 4 bases respectively, with 10 bases between them. CDR3 DNA sequence: TGTGCCAGCAGCCCCCGACACGGCTATGGCTACACCTTC. Residues: CASSPRHGYGYTF.

The chain uses TRBV5-6 and TRBJ2-7; tentatively, D is TRBD1 (6 bases). Deletions cut 4 bases from V and 0 bases from J, with 11 bases between. The CDR3 spans 14 residues. Germline CDR1 is SGHDT and CDR2 is YYEEEE. The CDR3 DNA reads as TGTGCCAGCAGCCAAGACAGGAGCTCCTACGAGCAGTACGTC. Translating gives CASSQDRSSYEQYV.

A remark on this clone: Other nucleotide sequences in the sample specify the same CDR3. The J gene is TRBJ2-7, the V gene TRBV19; 14 bases fit TRBD2. Germline CDR1 reads LNHDA; CDR2 reads SQIVND (reference sequence). The CDR3 runs 16 residues. Trimming at V came to 2 bases and at J to 7 bases, leaving 7 bases not matched to a gene. CDR3 region: CASSIWGLAGDHEQYF. CDR3 coding DNA: TGTGCCAGTAGTATATGGGGACTAGCGGGAGACCATGAGCAGTACTTC.

The J gene is TRBJ2-7, the V gene TRBV27, with 10 bases fitting TRBD2. Unmatched junction bases numbered 4, after V lost 5 bases and J lost 3 bases. The CDR3 extends over 14 amino acids. Per the germline V gene, CDR1 is MNHEY and CDR2 is SMNVEV (reference sequence). The CDR3 sequence: CASSPRTSGYEQYF. The CDR3 DNA reads as TGTGCCAGCAGTCCTCGGACTAGCGGCTACGAGCAGTACTTC.

The genes are TRBV5-1 and TRBJ2-3; 9 bases are shared with TRBD1. Germline V lookup: CDR1 SGHRS, CDR2 YFSETQ. V lost 6 bases and J lost 3; bases outside the gene matches: 2. CDR3 length equals 13 residues. The CDR3 bases are TGCGCCAGCACGGGACAGGGAACAGATACGCAGTATTTT. Residues: CASTGQGTDTQYF.

The V gene is TRBV7-9, the J gene TRBJ1-1; 9 bases map to TRBD1. Germline V CDR1 and CDR2: SEHNR, FQNEAQ (reference sequence). The CDR3 is made up of 16 amino acids. V trimming: 2 bases; J trimming: 5 bases; junction bases outside the gene matches: 9. Here the CDR3 DNA reads TGTGCCAGCAGCTTACTATTGACAGGGGGGGATACTGAAGCTTTCTTT. It specifies CASSLLLTGGDTEAFF.

This clone was found once. This chain joins TRBV27 and TRBJ1-2, with 11 bases aligning to TRBD1. CDR3 length: 15 amino acids. V trimming: 6 bases; J trimming: 3 bases; junction bases outside the gene matches: 6. Germline CDR1 reads MNHEY; CDR2 reads SMNVEV (reference sequence). The CDR3 nucleotides are TGTGCCAGCAGACCCCGGGACAGGGGGTACTATGGCTACACCTTC. The encoded protein is CASRPRDRGYYGYTF.

The V call is TRBV2, the J call TRBJ2-7; D is possibly TRBD2 (5 bases). CDR1 and CDR2 from the germline V gene are SNHLY and FYNNEI. The CDR3 is 12 amino acids. Trimming cost V 4 bases and J 1 base, with 5 bases left between them. This CDR3 reads CASSGGSYEQYF. The CDR3 region has the DNA TGTGCCAGCAGTGGCGGGTCCTACGAGCAGTACTTC.